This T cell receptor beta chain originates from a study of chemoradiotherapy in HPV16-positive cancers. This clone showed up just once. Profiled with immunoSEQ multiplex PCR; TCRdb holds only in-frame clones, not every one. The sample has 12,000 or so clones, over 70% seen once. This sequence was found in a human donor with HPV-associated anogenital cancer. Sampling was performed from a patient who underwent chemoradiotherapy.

CDR3 protein: CASSQGGTVNTEAFF. For the CDR3, the DNA is TGCGCCAGCAGCCAAGGGGGGACGGTGAACACTGAAGCTTTCTTT. The rearrangement uses TRBV4-1 and TRBJ1-1; D is possibly TRBD1 (5 bases). V gave up 1 base and J gave up 0 bases, with 9 bases separating them. Germline loops: CDR1 MGHRA, CDR2 YSYEKL. The CDR3 is 15 amino acids.